Below, one T cell receptor (beta chain) is given with its context. Its antigen is undetermined. The source of the sample is a study of CD8+ T cells in alopecia areata. Sequencing used cDNA as its template, made by extracting RNA and reverse transcribing it. Method: immunoSEQ multiplex PCR; TCRdb's copy keeps in-frame clones and lacks some. Among about 150,000 clones listed, around half were seen once. Overall study findings and caveats: Mouse data revealed clearer TCR sharing than patient data did, a gap possibly tied to HLA. Lesional scalp, notably in alopecia totalis/universalis, had clonality above that of normal scalp.

CDR1 is SGHNT and CDR2 is YYREEE in the germline V gene (reference sequence). Trimming removed 1 base from V and 0 bases from J, with 8 bases in between. The CDR3 spans 14 residues. Sequences were derived from CD8+ T cells sorted from blood, sampled at week 0. The TCR was taken from a human donor with alopecia areata. This chain links TRBV5-4 with TRBJ2-7; D may be TRBD1 (5 bases). CDR3: CASSLRQSSYEQYF. The CDR3 DNA reads TGTGCCAGCAGCTTGAGACAGAGCTCCTACGAGCAGTACTTC. The full variable domain, in which reference TRBV5-4 and TRBJ2-7 provide the parts outside the CDR3, is ETGVTQSPTHLIKTRGQQVTLRCSSQSGHNTVSWYQQALGQGPQFIFQYYREEENGRGNFPPRFSGLQFPNYSSELNVNALELDDSALYLCASSLRQSSYEQYFGPGTRLTVT.